The clone carrying this TCR beta chain was seen just once. This record belongs to a study of blood T cell repertoires in COVID-19. Study background: COVID-19 samples, acute and convalescent, were from the United States, Italy and Spain. The analysed material was cDNA or gDNA that came from T cells, B-cell-depleted T cells, or PBMCs.

The V and J ends lost 6 bases and 5 bases, in that order; junction bases with no gene match: 11. This CDR3 is built from 15 residues. CDR1 is MNHEY, CDR2 SVGEGT, per germline. In the study's own analysis: The assay estimated nucleated cells by amplifying reference gene primers. Repertoires were generated with immunoSEQ multiplex PCR, while TCRdb's copy carries only in-frame clones and drops some. V and J calls and clone size are as listed in that table; D and trimming were resolved from the DNA. The table records about 110,000 clones, roughly 88% of them present only once. The chain has TRBV6-2 or TRBV6-3 and TRBJ2-5; 8 bases match TRBD2. The sequenced material came from peripheral blood. The sequence was obtained from a man aged 45-60 years with active or convalescent COVID-19. CDR3 bases: TGTGCCAGCAGCCCGGCCCAGCGGGAGATGGAGACCCAGTACTTC. This gives the protein CASSPAQREMETQYF.